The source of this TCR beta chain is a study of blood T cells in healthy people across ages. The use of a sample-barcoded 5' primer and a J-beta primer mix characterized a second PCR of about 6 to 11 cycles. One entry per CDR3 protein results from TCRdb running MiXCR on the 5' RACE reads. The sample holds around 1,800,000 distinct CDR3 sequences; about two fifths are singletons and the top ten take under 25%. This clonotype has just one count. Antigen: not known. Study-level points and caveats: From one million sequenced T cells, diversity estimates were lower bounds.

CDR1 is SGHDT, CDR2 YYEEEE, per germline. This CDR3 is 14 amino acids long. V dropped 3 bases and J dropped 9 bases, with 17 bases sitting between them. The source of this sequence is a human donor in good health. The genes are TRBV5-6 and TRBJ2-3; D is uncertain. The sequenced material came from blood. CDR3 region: CASSYLGGRGTQYF. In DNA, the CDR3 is TGTGCCAGCAGCTACCTTGGCGGAAGAGGAACGCAGTATTTT. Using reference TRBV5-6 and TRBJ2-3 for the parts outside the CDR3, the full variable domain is DAGVTQSPTHLIKTRGQQVTLRCSPKSGHDTVSWYQQALGQGPQFIFQYYEEEERQRGNFPDRFSGHQFPNYSSELNVNALLLGDSALYLCASSYLGGRGTQYFGPGTRLTVL.